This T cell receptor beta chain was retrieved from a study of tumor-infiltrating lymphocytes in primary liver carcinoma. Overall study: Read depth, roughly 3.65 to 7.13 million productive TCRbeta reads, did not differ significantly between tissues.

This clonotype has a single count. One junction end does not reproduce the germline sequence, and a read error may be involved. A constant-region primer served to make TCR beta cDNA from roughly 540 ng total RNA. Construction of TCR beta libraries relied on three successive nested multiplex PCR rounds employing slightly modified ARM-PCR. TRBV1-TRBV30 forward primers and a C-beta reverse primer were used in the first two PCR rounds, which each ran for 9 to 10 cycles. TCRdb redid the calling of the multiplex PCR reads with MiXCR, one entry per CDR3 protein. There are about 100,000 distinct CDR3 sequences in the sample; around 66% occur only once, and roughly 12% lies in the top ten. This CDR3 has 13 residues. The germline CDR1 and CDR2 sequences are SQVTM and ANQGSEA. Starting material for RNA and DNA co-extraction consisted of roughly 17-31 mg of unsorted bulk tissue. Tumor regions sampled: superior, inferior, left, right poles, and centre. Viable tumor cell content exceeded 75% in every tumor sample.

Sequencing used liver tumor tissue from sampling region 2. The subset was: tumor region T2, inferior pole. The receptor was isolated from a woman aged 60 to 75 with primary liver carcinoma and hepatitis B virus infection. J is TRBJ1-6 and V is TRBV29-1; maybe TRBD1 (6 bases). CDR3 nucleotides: TGCATCGTGACACAGGGACCCAATTCAGCCCTCCACTTT. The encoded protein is CIVTQGPNSALHF.